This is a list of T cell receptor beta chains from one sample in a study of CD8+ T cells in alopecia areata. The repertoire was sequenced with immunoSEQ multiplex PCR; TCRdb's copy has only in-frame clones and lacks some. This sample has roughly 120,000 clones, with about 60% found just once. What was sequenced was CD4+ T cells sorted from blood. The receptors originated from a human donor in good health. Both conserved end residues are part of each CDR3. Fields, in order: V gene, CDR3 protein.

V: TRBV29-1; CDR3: CSALIGAEAFF
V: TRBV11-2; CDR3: CASSFGQGGSPLHF
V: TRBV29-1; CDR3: CSVEGETQYF
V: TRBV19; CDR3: CASGDRGYGYTF
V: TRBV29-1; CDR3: CSVEDRYRGADTQYF
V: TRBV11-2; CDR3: CASSRDRAADTQYF
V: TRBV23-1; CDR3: CARHKGRTVLDGPNQPQHF
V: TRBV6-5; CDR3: CASSEGSLGIYGYTF
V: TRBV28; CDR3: CASSLPVYSNQPQHF
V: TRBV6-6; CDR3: CASSYSGQVNQPQHF
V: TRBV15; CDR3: CATRKGTGYEKLFF
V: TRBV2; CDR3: CASRTAETDTQYF
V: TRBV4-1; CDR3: CASSRQGGYTF
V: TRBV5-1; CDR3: CASSLTGNTEAFF
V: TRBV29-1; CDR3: CSAVVPGTGYGYTF
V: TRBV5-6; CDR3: CASSSSRGGNQPQHF
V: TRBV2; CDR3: CASTDLSGDTQYF
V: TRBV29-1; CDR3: CSVGRGTSYEQYF
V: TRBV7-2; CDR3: CASSSTVSPYEQYF
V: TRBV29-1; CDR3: CSVEKQGQGNTIYF
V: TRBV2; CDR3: CASSAAGGSTDTQYF
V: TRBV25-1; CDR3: CASTWTGGLGSPLHF
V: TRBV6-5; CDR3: CASSSRRGGVETQYF
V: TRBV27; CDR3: CASRPFAVAPGTDTQYF
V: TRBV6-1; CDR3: CASSVTQLNTEAFF
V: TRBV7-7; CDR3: CASSFSGADTQYF
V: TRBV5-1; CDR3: CASSLFTDTQYF
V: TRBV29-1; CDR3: CSVGGPGPFYGYTF